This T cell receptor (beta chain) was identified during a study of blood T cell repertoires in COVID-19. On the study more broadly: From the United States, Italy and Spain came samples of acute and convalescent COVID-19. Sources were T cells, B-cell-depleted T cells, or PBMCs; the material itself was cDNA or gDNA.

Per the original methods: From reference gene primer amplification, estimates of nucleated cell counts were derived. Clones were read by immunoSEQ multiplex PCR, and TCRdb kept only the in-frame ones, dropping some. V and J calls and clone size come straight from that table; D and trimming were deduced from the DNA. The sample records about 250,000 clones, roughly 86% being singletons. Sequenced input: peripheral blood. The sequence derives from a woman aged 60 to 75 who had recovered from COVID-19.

The CDR3 sequence: CASSLFSNTGELFF. CDR3 coding DNA: TGTGCCAGCAGTTTATTTTCGAACACCGGGGAGCTGTTTTTT. The V and J genes are TRBV6-2 or TRBV6-3 and TRBJ2-2; D not certain. Germline values: CDR1 MNHEY, CDR2 SVGEGT. CDR3 size: 14 residues. Trimming took 4 bases from V and 0 from J, leaving 6 bases between them.